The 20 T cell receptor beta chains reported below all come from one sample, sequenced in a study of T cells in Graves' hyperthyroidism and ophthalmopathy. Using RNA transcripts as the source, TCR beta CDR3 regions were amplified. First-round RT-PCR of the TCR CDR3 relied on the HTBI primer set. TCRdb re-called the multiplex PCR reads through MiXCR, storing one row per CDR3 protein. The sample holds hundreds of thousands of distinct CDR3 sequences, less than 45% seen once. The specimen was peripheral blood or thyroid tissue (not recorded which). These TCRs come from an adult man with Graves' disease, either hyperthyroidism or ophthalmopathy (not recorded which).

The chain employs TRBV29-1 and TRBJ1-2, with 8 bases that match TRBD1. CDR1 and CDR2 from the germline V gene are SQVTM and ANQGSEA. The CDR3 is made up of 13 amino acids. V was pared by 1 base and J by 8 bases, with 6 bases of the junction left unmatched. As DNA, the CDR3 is TGCAGCGTTGAAGGGACAGGGAGTGGAGGCTACACCTTC. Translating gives CSVEGTGSGGYTF.

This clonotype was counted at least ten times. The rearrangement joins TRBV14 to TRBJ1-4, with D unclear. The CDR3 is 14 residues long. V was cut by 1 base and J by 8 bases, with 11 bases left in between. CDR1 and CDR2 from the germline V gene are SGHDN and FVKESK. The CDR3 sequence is CASSQVEVGEKLFF. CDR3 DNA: TGTGCCAGCAGCCAAGTCGAGGTTGGGGAAAAACTGTTTTTT.

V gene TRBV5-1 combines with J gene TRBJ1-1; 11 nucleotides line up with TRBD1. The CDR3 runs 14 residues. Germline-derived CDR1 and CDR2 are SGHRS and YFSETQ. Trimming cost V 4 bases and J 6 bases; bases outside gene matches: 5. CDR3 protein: CASSTPGQGAEAFF. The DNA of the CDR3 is TGCGCCAGCAGCACACCGGGACAGGGGGCTGAAGCTTTCTTT.

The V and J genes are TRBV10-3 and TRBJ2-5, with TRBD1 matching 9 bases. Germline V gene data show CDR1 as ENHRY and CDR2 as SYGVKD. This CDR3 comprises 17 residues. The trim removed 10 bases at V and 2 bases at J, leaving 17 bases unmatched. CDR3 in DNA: TGTGCCAGCAGACAGTCCCGGGACAGGGTATCTCAAGAGACCCAGTACTTC. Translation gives CASRQSRDRVSQETQYF.

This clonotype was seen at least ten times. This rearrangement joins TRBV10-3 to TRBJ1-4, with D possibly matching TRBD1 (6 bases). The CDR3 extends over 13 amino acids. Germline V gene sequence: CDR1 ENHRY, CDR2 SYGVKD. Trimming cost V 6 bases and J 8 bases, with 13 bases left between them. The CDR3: CAIRGKGGEKLFF. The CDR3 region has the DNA TGTGCCATCAGAGGAAAAGGGGGAGAAAAACTGTTTTTT.

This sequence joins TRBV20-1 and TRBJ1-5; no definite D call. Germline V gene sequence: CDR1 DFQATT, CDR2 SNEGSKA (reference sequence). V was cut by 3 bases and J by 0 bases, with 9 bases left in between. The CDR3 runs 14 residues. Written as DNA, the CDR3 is TGCAGTGCTAGCCGGAGTAATAGCAATCAGCCCCAGCATTTT. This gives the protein CSASRSNSNQPQHF.

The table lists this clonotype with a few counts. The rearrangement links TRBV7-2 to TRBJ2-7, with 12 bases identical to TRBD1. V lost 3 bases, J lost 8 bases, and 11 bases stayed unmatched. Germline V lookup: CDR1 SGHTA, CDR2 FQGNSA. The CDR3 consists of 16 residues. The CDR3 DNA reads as TGTGCCAGCAGCTTGAGCGGGACAGGGGGCAACCCCCAGCAGTACTTC. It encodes CASSLSGTGGNPQQYF.

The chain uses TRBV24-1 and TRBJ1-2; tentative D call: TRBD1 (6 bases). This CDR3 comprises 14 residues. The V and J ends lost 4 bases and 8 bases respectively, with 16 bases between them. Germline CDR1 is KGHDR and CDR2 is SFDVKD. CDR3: CATSETVQGRGYTF. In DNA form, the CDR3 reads TGTGCCACCAGTGAGACAGTCCAGGGGAGAGGCTACACCTTC.

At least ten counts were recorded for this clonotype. The CDR3 loop reads CASSVGLSNTEAFF. CDR3 DNA sequence: TGTGCCAGCAGTGTTGGACTCTCGAACACTGAAGCTTTCTTT. This chain links TRBV2 with TRBJ1-1, with D unclear. Trimming stripped 4 bases from V and 1 base from J, with 10 bases between. CDR3 length equals 14 residues. Germline values: CDR1 SNHLY, CDR2 FYNNEI.

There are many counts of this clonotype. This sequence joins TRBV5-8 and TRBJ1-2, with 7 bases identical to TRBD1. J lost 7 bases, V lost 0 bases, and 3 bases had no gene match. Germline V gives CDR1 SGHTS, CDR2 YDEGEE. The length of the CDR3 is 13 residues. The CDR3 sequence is CASSLGGGRGYTF. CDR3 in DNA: TGTGCCAGCAGCTTGGGAGGGGGCCGTGGCTACACCTTC.

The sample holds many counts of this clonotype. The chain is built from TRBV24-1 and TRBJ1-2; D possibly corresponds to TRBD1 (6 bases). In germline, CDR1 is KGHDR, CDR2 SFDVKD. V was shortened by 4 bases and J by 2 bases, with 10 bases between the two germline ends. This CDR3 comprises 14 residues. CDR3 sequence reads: CATSDGGPNYGYTF. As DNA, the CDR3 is TGTGCCACCAGTGACGGGGGGCCCAACTATGGCTACACCTTC.

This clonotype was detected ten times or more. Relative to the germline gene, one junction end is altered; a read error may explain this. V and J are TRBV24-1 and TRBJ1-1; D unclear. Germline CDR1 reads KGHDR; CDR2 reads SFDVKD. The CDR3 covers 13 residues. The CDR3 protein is CATTDWTNTEAFF. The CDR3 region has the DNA TGTGCCACCACTGATTGGACTAACACTGAAGCTTTCTTT.

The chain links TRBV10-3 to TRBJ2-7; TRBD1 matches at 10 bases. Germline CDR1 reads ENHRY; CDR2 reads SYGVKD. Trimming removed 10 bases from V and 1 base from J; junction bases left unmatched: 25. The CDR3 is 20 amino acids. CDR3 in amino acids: CASRSTGQGSSSPISYEQYF. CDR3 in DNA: TGTGCCAGCAGATCTACGGGACAGGGGTCCTCCTCTCCGATTTCCTACGAGCAGTACTTC.

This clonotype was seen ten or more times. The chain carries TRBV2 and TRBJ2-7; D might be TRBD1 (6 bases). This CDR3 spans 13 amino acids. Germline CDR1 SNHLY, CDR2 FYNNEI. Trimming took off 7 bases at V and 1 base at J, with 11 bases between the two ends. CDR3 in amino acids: CASKGGTSYEQYF. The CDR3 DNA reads TGTGCCAGCAAAGGGGGTACTTCCTACGAGCAGTACTTC.

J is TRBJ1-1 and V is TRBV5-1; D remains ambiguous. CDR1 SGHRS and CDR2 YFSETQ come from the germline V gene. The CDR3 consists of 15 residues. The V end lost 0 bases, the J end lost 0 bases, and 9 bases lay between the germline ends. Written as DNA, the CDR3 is TGCGCCAGCAGCTTGGGGTTTGAGGTGAACACTGAAGCTTTCTTT. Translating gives CASSLGFEVNTEAFF.

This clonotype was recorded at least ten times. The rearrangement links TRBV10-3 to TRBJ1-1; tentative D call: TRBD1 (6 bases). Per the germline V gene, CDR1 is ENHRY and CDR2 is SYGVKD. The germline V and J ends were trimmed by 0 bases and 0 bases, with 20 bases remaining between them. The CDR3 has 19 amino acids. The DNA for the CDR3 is TGTGCCATCAGTGAGTCCCGGGGGCCGGGAAGGGTGATGAACACTGAAGCTTTCTTT. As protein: CAISESRGPGRVMNTEAFF.

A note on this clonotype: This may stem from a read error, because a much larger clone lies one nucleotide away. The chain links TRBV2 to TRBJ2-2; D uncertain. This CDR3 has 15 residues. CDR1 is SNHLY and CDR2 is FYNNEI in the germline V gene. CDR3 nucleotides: TGTGCCAGCAGTGCGGTCAGGCCCTACACCGAGGAGCTGTTTTTT. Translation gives CASSAVRPYTEELFF. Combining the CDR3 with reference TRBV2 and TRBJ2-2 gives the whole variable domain EPEVTQTPSHQVTQMGQEVILRCVPISNHLYFYWYRQILGQKVEFLVSFYNNEISEKSEIFDDQFSVERPDGSNFTLKIRSTKLEDSAMYFCASSAVRPYTEELFFGEGSRLTVL.

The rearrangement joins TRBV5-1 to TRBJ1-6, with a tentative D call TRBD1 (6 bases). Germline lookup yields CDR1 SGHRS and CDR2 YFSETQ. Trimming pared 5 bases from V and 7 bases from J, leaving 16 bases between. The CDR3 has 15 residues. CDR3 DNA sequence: TGCGCCAGCAGAAGCCAACAGGGTGGCAATTCACCCCTCCACTTT. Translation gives CASRSQQGGNSPLHF.

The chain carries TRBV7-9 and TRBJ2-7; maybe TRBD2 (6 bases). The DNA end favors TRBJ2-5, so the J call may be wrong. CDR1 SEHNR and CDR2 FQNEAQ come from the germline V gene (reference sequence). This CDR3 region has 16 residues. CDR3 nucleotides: TGTGCCATCAGTTACTCGCGGGGCAGGGCTGGGGAGACCCAGTACTTC. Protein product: CAISYSRGRAGETQYF.

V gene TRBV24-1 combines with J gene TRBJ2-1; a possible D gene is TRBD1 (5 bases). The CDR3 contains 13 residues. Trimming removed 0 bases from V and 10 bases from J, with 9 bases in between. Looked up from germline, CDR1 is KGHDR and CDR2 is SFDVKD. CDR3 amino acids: CATSDLHWTEQFF. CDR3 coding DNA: TGTGCCACCAGTGATTTGCACTGGACAGAGCAGTTCTTC.